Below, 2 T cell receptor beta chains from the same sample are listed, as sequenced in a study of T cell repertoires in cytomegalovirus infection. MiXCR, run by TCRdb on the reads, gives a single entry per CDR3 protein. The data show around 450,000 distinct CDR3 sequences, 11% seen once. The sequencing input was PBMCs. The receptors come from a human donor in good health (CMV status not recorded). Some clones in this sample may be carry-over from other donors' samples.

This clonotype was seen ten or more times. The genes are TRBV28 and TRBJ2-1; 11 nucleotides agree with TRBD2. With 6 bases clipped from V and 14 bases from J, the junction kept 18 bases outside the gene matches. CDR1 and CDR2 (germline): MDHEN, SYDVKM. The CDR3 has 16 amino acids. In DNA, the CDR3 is TGTGCCAGCAGACTTAATATTGCTCTTAGCGGGAGGGGTAAGTTCTTC. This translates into CASRLNIALSGRGKFF.

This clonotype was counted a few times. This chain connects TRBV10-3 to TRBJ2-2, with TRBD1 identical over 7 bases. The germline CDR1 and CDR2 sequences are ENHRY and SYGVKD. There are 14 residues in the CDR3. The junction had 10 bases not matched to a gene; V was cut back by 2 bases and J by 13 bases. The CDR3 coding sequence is TGTGCCATCAGTGAGATATTAGGGGGCGGCTTGCTGTTTTTT. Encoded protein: CAISEILGGGLLFF.